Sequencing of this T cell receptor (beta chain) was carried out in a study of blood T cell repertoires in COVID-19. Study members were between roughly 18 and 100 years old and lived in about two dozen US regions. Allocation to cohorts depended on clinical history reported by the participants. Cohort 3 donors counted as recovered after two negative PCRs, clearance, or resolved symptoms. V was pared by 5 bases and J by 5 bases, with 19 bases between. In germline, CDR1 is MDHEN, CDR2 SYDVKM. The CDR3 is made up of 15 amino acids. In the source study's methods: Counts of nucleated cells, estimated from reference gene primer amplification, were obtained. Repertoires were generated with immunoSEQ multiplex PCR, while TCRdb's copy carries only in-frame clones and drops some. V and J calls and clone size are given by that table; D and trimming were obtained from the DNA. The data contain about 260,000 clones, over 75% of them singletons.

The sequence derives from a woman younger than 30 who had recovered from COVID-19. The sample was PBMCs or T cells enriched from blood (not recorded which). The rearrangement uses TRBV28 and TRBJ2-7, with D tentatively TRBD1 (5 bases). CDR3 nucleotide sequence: TGTGCCAGCAGTCGGCTGGACACCGAGAGCGACGAGCAGTACTTC. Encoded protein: CASSRLDTESDEQYF.